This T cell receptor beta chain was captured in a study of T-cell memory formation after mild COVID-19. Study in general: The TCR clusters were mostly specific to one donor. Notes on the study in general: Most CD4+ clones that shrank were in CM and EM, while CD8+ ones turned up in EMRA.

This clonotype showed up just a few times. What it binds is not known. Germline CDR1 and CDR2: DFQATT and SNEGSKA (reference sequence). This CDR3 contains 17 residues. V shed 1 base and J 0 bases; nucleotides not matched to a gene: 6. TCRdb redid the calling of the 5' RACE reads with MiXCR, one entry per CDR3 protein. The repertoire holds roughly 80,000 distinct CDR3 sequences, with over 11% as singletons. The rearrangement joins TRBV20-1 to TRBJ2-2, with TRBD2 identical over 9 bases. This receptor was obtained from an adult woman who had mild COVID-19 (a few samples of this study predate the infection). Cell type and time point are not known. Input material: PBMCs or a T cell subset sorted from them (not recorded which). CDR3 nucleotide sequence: TGCAGTGCTAGAGCGCGGGGGGGCATAACGAACACCGGGGAGCTGTTTTTT. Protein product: CSARARGGITNTGELFF.